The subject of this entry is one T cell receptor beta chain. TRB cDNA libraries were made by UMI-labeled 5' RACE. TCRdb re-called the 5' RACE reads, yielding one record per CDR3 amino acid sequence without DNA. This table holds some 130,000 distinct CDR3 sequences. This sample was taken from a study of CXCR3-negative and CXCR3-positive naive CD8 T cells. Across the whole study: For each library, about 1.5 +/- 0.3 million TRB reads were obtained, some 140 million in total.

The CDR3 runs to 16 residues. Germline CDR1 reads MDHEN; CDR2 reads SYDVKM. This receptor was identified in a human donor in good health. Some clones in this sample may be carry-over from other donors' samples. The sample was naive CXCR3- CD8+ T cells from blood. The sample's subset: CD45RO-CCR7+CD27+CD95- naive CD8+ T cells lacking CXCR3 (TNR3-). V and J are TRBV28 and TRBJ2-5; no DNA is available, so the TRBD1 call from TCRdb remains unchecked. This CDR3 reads CASSSPDRGAMETQYF.